The 3 T cell receptor beta chains below come from one sample, sequenced in a study of blood T cell repertoires in COVID-19. TCRdb's table, derived via immunoSEQ multiplex PCR, lists solely in-frame clones and lacks some. The table shows a few hundred thousand clones, with about nine tenths occurring only once. The sequencing sample was made of PBMCs or T cells enriched from blood (not recorded which). The receptors originated from a woman aged 25 to 39 who had recovered from COVID-19.

V gene TRBV27 combines with J gene TRBJ2-2; 8 nucleotides align to TRBD1. The CDR3 consists of 15 residues. In germline, CDR1 is MNHEY, CDR2 SMNVEV (reference sequence). The trim removed 5 bases at V and 4 bases at J, leaving 6 bases unmatched. CDR3 sequence reads: CASSVGQAGTGELFF. The CDR3 DNA reads as TGTGCCAGCAGTGTGGGACAGGCAGGCACCGGGGAGCTGTTTTTT.

The V and J genes are TRBV6-2 or TRBV6-3 and TRBJ1-1; tentatively, D is TRBD1 (6 bases). The V and J ends lost 0 bases and 6 bases respectively, with 14 bases between them. The germline CDR1 and CDR2 sequences are MNHEY and SVGEGT. This CDR3 comprises 15 residues. The CDR3 nucleotides read TGTGCCAGCAGTTACTCAACAGGGTGGAATTCTGAAGCTTTCTTT. Amino acid sequence: CASSYSTGWNSEAFF.

The chain uses TRBV6-5 and TRBJ2-5; TRBD2 aligns across 13 bases. The V gene's germline CDR1 is MNHEY and CDR2 SVGAGI. J lost 7 bases, V lost 6 bases, and 5 bases had no gene match. This CDR3 is built from 14 residues. DNA for the CDR3: TGTGCCAGCAGAGGACTAGCGGGGGCTGGGACCCAGTACTTC. This gives the protein CASRGLAGAGTQYF.